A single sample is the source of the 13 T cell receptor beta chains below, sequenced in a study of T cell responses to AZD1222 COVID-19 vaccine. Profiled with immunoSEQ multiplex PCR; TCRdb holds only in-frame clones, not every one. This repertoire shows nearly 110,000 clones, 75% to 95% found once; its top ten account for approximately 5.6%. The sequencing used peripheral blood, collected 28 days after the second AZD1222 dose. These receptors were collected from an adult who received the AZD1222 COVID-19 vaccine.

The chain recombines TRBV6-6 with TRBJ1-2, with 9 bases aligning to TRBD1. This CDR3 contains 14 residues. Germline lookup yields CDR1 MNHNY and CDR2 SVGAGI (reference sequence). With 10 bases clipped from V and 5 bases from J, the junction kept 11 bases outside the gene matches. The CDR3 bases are TGTGCCACCTGGACAGGGGCTCTTACTTATGGCTACACCTTC. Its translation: CATWTGALTYGYTF.

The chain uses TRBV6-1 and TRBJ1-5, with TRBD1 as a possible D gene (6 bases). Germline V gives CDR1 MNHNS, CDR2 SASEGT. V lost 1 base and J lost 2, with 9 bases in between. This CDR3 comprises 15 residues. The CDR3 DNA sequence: TGTGCCAGCAGTGAAGGGGGGCCTCGCAATCAGCCCCAGCATTTT. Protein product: CASSEGGPRNQPQHF.

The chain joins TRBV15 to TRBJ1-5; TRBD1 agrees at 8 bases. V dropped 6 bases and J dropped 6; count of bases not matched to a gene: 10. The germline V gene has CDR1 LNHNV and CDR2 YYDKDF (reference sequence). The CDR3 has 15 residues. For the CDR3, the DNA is TGTGCCACCAGAGACCAGGGGCAGGGGGCTCAGCCCCAGCATTTT. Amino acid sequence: CATRDQGQGAQPQHF. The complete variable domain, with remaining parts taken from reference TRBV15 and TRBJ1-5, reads DAMVIQNPRYQVTQFGKPVTLSCSQTLNHNVMYWYQQKSSQAPKLLFHYYDKDFNNEADTPDNFQSRRPNTSFCFLDIRSPGLGDTAMYLCATRDQGQGAQPQHFGDGTRLSIL.

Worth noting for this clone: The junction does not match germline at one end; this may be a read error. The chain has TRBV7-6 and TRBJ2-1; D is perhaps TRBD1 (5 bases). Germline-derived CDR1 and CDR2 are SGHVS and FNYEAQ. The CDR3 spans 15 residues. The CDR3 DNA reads TGTGCCAGCAACTTAGTGGACACCGGGTACAATGAGCAGTTCTTC. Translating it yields CASNLVDTGYNEQFF.

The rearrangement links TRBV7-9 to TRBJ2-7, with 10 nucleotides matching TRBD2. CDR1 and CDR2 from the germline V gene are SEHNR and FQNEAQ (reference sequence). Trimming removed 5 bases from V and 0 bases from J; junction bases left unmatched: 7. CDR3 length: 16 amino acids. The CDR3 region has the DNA TGTGCCAGCAGCACATCTAGCGGGGGTTCCTCCTACGAGCAGTACTTC. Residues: CASSTSSGGSSYEQYF.

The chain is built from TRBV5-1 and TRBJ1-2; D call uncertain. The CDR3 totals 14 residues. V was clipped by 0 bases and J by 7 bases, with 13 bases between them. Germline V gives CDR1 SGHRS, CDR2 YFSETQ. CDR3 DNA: TGCGCCAGCAGCTTGGGCCCGGAGTGGGCTGGCTACACCTTC. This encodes CASSLGPEWAGYTF.

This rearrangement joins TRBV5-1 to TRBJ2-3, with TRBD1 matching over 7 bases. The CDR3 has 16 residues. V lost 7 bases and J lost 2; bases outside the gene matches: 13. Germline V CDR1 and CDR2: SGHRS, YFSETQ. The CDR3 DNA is TGCGCCAGCCACCGGGCCCGGGGACAGCACACAGATACGCAGTATTTT. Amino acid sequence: CASHRARGQHTDTQYF.

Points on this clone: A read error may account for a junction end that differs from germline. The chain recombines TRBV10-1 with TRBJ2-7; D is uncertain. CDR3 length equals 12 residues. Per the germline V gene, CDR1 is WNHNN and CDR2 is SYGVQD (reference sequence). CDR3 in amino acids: CASSRGSSEQYF. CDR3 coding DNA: TGCGCCAGCAGTCGTGGGTCCTCCGAGCAGTACTTC.

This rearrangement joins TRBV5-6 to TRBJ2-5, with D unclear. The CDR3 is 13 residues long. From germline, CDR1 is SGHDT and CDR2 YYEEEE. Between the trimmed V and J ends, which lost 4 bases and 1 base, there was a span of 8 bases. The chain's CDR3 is CASSAIFQETQYF. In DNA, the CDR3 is TGTGCCAGCAGCGCGATTTTCCAAGAGACCCAGTACTTC.

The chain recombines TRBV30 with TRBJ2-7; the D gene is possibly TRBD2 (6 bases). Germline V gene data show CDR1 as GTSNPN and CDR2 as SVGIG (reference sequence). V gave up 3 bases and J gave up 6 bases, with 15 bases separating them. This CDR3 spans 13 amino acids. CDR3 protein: CAWSLRRAPEQYF. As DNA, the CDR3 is TGTGCCTGGAGCCTGAGGAGGGCCCCCGAGCAGTACTTC.

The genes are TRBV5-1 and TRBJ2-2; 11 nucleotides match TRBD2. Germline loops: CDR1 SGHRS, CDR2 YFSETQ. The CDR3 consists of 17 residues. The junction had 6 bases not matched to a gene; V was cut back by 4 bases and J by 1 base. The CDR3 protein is CASSVLAGAENTGELFF. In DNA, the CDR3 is TGCGCCAGCAGCGTACTAGCGGGAGCCGAGAACACCGGGGAGCTGTTTTTT.

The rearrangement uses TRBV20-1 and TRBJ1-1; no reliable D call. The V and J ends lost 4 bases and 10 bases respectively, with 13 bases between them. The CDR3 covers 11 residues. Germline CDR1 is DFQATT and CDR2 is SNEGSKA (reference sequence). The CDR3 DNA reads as TGCAGTGCTATGTGGGGTTGGGTAGCTTTCTTT. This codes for CSAMWGWVAFF.

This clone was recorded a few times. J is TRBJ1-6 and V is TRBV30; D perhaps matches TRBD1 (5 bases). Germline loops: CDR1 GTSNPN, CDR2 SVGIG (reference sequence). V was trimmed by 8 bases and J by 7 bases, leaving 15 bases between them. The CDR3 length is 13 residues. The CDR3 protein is CAGRQGKNSPLHF. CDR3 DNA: TGTGCCGGACGTCAGGGTAAAAATTCACCCCTCCACTTT.